The rows below give T cell receptor beta chains drawn from one sample of a study of T cells in Graves' hyperthyroidism and ophthalmopathy. TCRdb re-analysed the multiplex PCR reads in MiXCR, keeping a single row per CDR3 protein. The sample lists about 300,000 distinct CDR3 sequences, roughly an eighth seen once, with 6.5% to 10% in the top ten. The sequenced sample consisted of blood. The receptors here all came from a woman aged 40 to 50 with Graves' hyperthyroidism. CDR3s include the opening cysteine and the closing phenylalanine or tryptophan. D genes are given only for firm matches. Part of the rows lack a size; the others show once, few, many or a class for expanded clones.

V,size,D,J,CDR3,DNA
TRBV29-1,few,.,TRBJ1-6,CSAASSYNSPLHF,TGCAGCGCCGCGAGCTCCTATAATTCACCCCTCCACTTT
TRBV3-1,few,TRBD1,TRBJ1-2,CASSPRTGGSYGHTF,TGTGCCAGCAGCCCTCGGACAGGGGGCTCCTATGGCCACACCTTC
TRBV2,many,.,TRBJ1-2,CASRAGGGYTF,TGTGCCAGCAGGGCAGGCGGTGGCTACACCTTC
TRBV2,.,TRBD1,TRBJ2-1,CATSDARDRGVHEQFF,TGTGCCACCAGTGATGCACGGGACAGGGGAGTGCATGAGCAGTTCTTC
TRBV12-3/TRBV12-4,many,.,TRBJ2-3,CATQVDTQYF,TGTGCCACCCAAGTAGATACGCAGTATTTT
TRBV30,many,TRBD2,TRBJ2-1,CAWSVGLAGNNEQFF,TGTGCCTGGAGTGTCGGGCTAGCGGGAAACAATGAGCAGTTCTTC
TRBV7-2,many,TRBD2,TRBJ2-3,CASSNGLVFTDTQYF,TGTGCCAGCAGCAACGGACTAGTCTTCACAGATACGCAGTATTTT
TRBV5-6,many,.,TRBJ1-1,CASFRHAMNTEAFF,TGTGCCAGCTTCCGGCACGCCATGAACACTGAAGCTTTCTTT
TRBV3-1,many,.,TRBJ1-1,CASSHRDEAFF,TGTGCCAGCAGTCACAGGGATGAAGCTTTCTTT
TRBV18,few,TRBD2,TRBJ2-3,CASSPTPGLAGDVQYF,TGTGCCAGCTCACCTACTCCGGGACTAGCGGGAGACGTGCAGTATTTT
TRBV7-3,few,.,TRBJ2-2,CASSLSAGAKTGELFF,TGTGCCAGCAGCTTAAGTGCGGGGGCGAAAACCGGGGAGCTGTTTTTT
TRBV6-1,many,TRBD2,TRBJ2-3,CASSEPPGGGTDTQYF,TGTGCCAGCAGTGAGCCCCCGGGAGGGGGCACAGATACGCAGTATTTT
TRBV27,many,TRBD1,TRBJ1-1,CASSMTGQRNTEAFF,TGTGCCAGCAGTATGACGGGACAGAGGAACACTGAAGCTTTCTTT
TRBV30,.,.,TRBJ2-1,CAWRERAPSYNEQFF,TGTGCCTGGAGGGAGCGGGCTCCTTCCTACAATGAGCAGTTCTTC
TRBV10-3,many,.,TRBJ2-3,CAIWSYVTDTQYF,TGTGCCATCTGGTCTTACGTAACAGATACGCAGTATTTT
TRBV20-1,many,.,TRBJ1-5,CSASYGPAGEDQPQHF,TGCAGTGCCTCCTATGGACCGGCTGGAGAAGATCAGCCCCAGCATTTT
TRBV2,many,.,TRBJ2-3,CASFSARTDTQYF,TGTGCCAGCTTTAGCGCGCGCACAGATACGCAGTATTTT
TRBV18,.,.,TRBJ2-7,CASSPPAGSGEQYF,TGTGCCAGCTCACCACCCGCCGGGAGCGGCGAGCAGTACTTC
TRBV20-1,many,TRBD1,TRBJ1-2,CSAGGQGHYGYTF,TGCAGTGCCGGAGGACAGGGGCACTATGGCTACACCTTC
TRBV24-1,many,TRBD2,TRBJ2-1,CATSDPQGTGLAGINEQFF,TGTGCCACCAGTGACCCACAGGGAACGGGACTAGCGGGAATCAATGAGCAGTTCTTC
TRBV6-6,many,TRBD2,TRBJ2-3,CASSYGSGSGDTQYF,TGTGCCAGCAGTTACGGTAGCGGGAGTGGGGATACGCAGTATTTT
TRBV29-1,many,.,TRBJ2-1,CSVESSYNEQFF,TGCAGCGTTGAAAGTAGTTACAATGAGCAGTTCTTC
TRBV20-1,many,.,TRBJ2-1,CSARLGGDVREQFF,TGCAGTGCGAGACTTGGGGGAGACGTTCGTGAGCAGTTCTTC
TRBV5-1,many,.,TRBJ2-5,CASNPGGTQETQYF,TGCGCCAGCAACCCTGGGGGGACACAAGAGACCCAGTACTTC
TRBV3-1,many,.,TRBJ2-7,CASSQTGLPYEQYF,TGTGCCAGCAGCCAAACGGGCCTACCCTACGAGCAGTACTTC
TRBV7-3,few,.,TRBJ2-4,CASSPGVLRDTAKNIQYF,TGTGCCAGCAGCCCAGGCGTCCTCCGGGACACGGCCAAAAACATTCAGTACTTC
TRBV11-2,.,.,TRBJ2-7,CASSLGPLYEQYF,TGTGCCAGCAGCCTGGGGCCACTTTACGAGCAGTACTTC
TRBV29-1,.,.,TRBJ2-1,CSVEESRSHNEQFF,TGCAGCGTTGAAGAGAGCCGCTCTCACAATGAGCAGTTCTTC
TRBV6-1,few,.,TRBJ2-5,CASSVAGSVEETQYF,TGTGCCAGCAGTGTAGCAGGGTCTGTTGAAGAGACCCAGTACTTC
TRBV7-2,many,.,TRBJ1-3,CASSRVGGSGNTIYF,TGTGCCAGCAGTCGGGTAGGCGGCTCTGGAAACACCATATATTTT
TRBV11-2,many,.,TRBJ2-2,CASSSGSGSLGTGELFF,TGTGCCAGCAGCTCAGGGAGCGGCAGCTTAGGCACCGGGGAGCTGTTTTTT
TRBV4-1,few,.,TRBJ2-5,CASSQDPPVLPRYF,TGCGCCAGCAGCCAAGACCCCCCCGTCCTCCCTCGGTACTTC
TRBV19,.,TRBD2,TRBJ2-1,CASSIRLAGGSGEQFF,TGTGCCAGTAGTATCCGACTAGCGGGAGGGAGTGGTGAGCAGTTCTTC
TRBV20-1,many,.,TRBJ2-3,CSARVAGRASTDTQYF,TGCAGTGCTAGAGTGGCCGGACGGGCCAGCACAGATACGCAGTATTTT
TRBV20-1,few,.,TRBJ1-5,CSASNPGYQPQQF,TGCAGTGCTAGTAATCCAGGGTACCAGCCCCAGCAATTT
TRBV11-2,many,.,TRBJ2-1,CASSPPLERASSYNEQFF,TGTGCCAGCAGCCCCCCCCTGGAGAGGGCAAGCTCCTACAATGAGCAGTTCTTC
TRBV7-9,.,TRBD1,TRBJ1-4,CASSFRQGMGWGAAEKLFF,TGTGCCAGCAGCTTTCGACAGGGTATGGGATGGGGGGCTGCTGAAAAACTGTTTTTT
TRBV12-3/TRBV12-4,many,.,TRBJ2-7,CASSFDSYEQYF,TGTGCCAGCAGTTTCGACAGCTACGAGCAGTACTTC
TRBV28,.,.,TRBJ2-5,CASSLVGHGETQYF,TGTGCCAGCAGTTTAGTGGGGCACGGGGAGACCCAGTACTTC
TRBV28,many,TRBD1,TRBJ2-3,CASSTRTGRTDTQYF,TGTGCCAGCAGCACACGGACAGGGCGAACGGATACGCAGTATTTT
TRBV6-1,few,.,TRBJ2-1,CASSVSDEQFF,TGTGCCAGCAGTGTTAGCGATGAGCAGTTCTTC
TRBV7-9,many,TRBD1,TRBJ2-5,CASSFPGGSETQYF,TGTGCCAGCAGCTTTCCAGGGGGCAGCGAGACCCAGTACTTC
TRBV5-1,many,.,TRBJ1-2,CASSLEKLYGYTF,TGCGCCAGCAGCTTGGAAAAGCTCTATGGCTACACCTTC
TRBV28,many,TRBD2,TRBJ2-7,CASSSVAGTSSYEQYF,TGTGCCAGCAGTTCAGTAGCGGGAACGAGCTCCTACGAGCAGTACTTC
TRBV20-1,many,TRBD2,TRBJ2-1,CSARERLAGGDEQFF,TGCAGTGCTAGAGAGAGGCTAGCGGGAGGCGATGAGCAGTTCTTC
TRBV3-1,many,.,TRBJ2-1,CASSQGIQGGGEQFF,TGTGCCAGCAGCCAAGGGATACAGGGTGGAGGTGAGCAGTTCTTC
TRBV11-2,few,.,TRBJ2-3,CASSWGRGHTDTQYF,TGTGCCAGCAGTTGGGGAAGGGGTCATACGGATACGCAGTATTTT
TRBV7-3,few,TRBD2,TRBJ2-3,CASSPPPGEAGDGTDTQYF,TGTGCCAGCAGCCCACCCCCTGGTGAGGCGGGAGACGGCACAGATACGCAGTATTTT
TRBV19,many,.,TRBJ1-5,CASSARTALNQPQHF,TGTGCCAGTAGTGCCCGGACAGCTCTCAATCAGCCCCAGCATTTT
TRBV7-9,many,TRBD2,TRBJ2-1,CASSLRSSGYYNEQFF,TGTGCCAGCAGCTTACGGTCTAGCGGGTACTACAATGAGCAGTTCTTC